The following is a TCR beta chain sequence with its context. The germline V gene encodes CDR1 DFQATT and CDR2 SNEGSKA (reference sequence). This CDR3 comprises 19 residues. Trimming cost V 0 bases and J 0 bases; bases outside gene matches: 10. The second PCR ran roughly 7 to 12 cycles with a sample-barcoded 5' primer and J-beta primers. TCRdb recomputed calls from the 5' RACE reads with MiXCR, one row per CDR3 protein. The sample holds approximately 880,000 distinct CDR3 sequences, around 49% seen once. This record belongs to a study of blood T cells in healthy people across ages. Sequencing input: blood. The rearrangement links TRBV20-1 to TRBJ2-1; 11 bases line up with TRBD2. This receptor was identified in a young man in good health. The CDR3 DNA is TGCAGTGCTAGAGATCGGGGACTAGCGGAGACCTACTCCTACAATGAGCAGTTCTTC. It translates to CSARDRGLAETYSYNEQFF.